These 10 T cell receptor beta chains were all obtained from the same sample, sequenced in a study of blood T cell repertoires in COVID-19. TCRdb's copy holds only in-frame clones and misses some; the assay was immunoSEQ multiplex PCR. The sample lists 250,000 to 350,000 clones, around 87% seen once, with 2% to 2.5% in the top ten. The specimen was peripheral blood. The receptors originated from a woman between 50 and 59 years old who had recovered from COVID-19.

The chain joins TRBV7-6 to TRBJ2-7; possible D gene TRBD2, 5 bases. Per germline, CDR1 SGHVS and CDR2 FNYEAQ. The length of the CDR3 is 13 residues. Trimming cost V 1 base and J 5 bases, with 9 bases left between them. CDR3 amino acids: CASSLVAEDEQYF. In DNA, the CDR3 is TGTGCCAGCAGCTTAGTCGCGGAGGACGAGCAGTACTTC.

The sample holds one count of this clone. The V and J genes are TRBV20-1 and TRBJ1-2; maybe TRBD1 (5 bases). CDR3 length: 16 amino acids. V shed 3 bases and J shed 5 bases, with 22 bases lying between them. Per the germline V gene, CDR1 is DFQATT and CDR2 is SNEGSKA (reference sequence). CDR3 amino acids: CSASDSRAGGTYGYTF. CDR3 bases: TGCAGTGCTAGTGATTCCCGGGCGGGCGGGACGTATGGCTACACCTTC.

CDR3 in DNA: TGTGCCAGCAGCCAAGCGGGATCGGGCTACGAGCAGTACTTC. Translation: CASSQAGSGYEQYF. V gene TRBV3-1 (or the pseudogene TRBV3-2) combines with J gene TRBJ2-7, with D perhaps matching TRBD2 (5 bases). CDR1 and CDR2 from the germline V gene are LGHDT and YNNKEL (reference sequence). This CDR3 spans 14 amino acids. V was pared by 1 base and J by 3 bases, with 10 bases between.

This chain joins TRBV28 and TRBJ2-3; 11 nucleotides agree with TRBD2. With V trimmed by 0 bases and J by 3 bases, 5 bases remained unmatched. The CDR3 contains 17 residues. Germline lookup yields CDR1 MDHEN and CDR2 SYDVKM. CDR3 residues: CASSLWTLAGETDTQYF. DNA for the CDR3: TGTGCCAGCAGTTTATGGACACTAGCGGGAGAAACAGATACGCAGTATTTT.

Here the CDR3 DNA reads TGTGCCAGCAGCTTAGAGCGGGGACAGGGGTATGGCTACACCTTC. Amino acids: CASSLERGQGYGYTF. The rearrangement links TRBV7-6 to TRBJ1-2; the match to TRBD1 covers 10 bases. V shed 1 base and J 5 bases; nucleotides not matched to a gene: 4. This CDR3 contains 15 residues. The V gene's germline CDR1 is SGHVS and CDR2 FNYEAQ.

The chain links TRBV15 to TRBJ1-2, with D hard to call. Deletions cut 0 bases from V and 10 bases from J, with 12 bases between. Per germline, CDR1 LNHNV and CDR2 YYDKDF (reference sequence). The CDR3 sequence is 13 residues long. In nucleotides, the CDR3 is TGTGCCACCAGCAGAGATCGGTATGGAGACTACACCTTC. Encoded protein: CATSRDRYGDYTF.

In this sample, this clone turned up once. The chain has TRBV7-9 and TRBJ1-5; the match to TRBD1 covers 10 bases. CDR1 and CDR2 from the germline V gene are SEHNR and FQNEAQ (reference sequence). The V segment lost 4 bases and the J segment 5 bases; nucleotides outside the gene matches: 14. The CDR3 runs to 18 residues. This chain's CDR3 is CASSSTGTGVRGDQPQHF. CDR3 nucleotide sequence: TGTGCCAGCAGCTCAACCGGGACAGGGGTTCGCGGCGATCAGCCCCAGCATTTT.

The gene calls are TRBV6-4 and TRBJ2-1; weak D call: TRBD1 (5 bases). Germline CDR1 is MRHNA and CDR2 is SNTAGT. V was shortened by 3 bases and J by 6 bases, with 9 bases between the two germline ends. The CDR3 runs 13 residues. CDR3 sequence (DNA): TGTGCCAGCAGTGAACAGGACGCCAATGAGCAGTTCTTC. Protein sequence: CASSEQDANEQFF.

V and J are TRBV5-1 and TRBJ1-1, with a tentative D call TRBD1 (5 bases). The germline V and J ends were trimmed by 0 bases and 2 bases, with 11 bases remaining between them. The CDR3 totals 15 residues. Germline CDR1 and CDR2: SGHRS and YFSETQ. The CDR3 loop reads CASSLAGGGNTEAFF. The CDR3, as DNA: TGCGCCAGCAGCTTGGCCGGGGGTGGCAACACTGAAGCTTTCTTT.

The CDR3 reads CASSLEGRSYEQYF. The CDR3 nucleotides are TGTGCCAGCAGTCTTGAGGGTAGATCCTACGAGCAGTACTTC. The rearrangement links TRBV6-2 or TRBV6-3 to TRBJ2-7; possible D gene TRBD2, 5 bases. The V gene's germline CDR1 is MNHEY and CDR2 SVGEGT. Trimming cost V 5 bases and J 1 base, with 12 bases left between them. The CDR3 length is 14 residues.